This T cell receptor (beta chain) is drawn from a study of blood T cell repertoires in COVID-19. Libraries were prepared by immunoSEQ multiplex PCR; TCRdb keeps only in-frame clonotypes and omits some of them. The data contain around 220,000 clones, approximately 82% of them singletons. CDR3 length equals 13 residues. Trimming left V 1 base short and J 10 bases short, with 14 bases between. Germline assignment: CDR1 GTSNPN and CDR2 SVGIG (reference sequence). The source is a woman aged 80 or over with active or convalescent COVID-19. The sequenced material came from peripheral blood. The chain combines TRBV30 with TRBJ2-1; a possible D gene is TRBD2 (6 bases). The CDR3 region has the DNA TGTGCCTGGAGTGGCGGGGAGGCTTGGGAGCAGTTCTTC. It is translated as CAWSGGEAWEQFF.